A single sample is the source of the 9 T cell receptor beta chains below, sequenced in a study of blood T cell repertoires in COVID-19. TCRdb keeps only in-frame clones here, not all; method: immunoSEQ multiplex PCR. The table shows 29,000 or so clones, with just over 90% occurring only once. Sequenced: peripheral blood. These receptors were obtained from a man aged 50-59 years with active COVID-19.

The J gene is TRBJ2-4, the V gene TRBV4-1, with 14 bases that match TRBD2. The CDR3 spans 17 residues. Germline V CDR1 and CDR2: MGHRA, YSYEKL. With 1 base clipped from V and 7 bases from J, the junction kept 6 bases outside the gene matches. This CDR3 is CASSQATSGGARNIQYF. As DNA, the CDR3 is TGCGCCAGCAGCCAAGCGACTAGCGGGGGGGCTCGGAACATTCAGTACTTC.

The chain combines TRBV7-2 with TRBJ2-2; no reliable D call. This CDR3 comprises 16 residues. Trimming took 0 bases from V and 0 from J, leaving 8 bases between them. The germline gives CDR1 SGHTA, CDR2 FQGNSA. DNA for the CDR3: TGTGCCAGCAGCTTAGCGCTAGACGCGAACACCGGGGAGCTGTTTTTT. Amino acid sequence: CASSLALDANTGELFF.

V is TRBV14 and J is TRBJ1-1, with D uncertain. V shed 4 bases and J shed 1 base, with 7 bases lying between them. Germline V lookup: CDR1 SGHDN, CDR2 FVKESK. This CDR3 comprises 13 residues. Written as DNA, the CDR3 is TGTGCCAGCAGCCTAGAACAGAACACTGAAGCTTTCTTT. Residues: CASSLEQNTEAFF.

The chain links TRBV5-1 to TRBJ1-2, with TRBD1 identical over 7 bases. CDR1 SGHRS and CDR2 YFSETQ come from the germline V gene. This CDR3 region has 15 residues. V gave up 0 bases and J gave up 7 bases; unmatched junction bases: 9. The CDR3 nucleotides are TGCGCCAGCAGCTTGGAGGTAACAGGGGCTGCTGGCTACACCTTC. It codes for CASSLEVTGAAGYTF.

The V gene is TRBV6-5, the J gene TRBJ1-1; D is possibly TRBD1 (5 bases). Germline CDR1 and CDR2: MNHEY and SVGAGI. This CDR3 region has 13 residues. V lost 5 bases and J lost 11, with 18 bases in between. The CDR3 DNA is TGTGCCAGCAGTCCGCGACAAGGGGTCGGGGCTTTCTTT. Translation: CASSPRQGVGAFF.

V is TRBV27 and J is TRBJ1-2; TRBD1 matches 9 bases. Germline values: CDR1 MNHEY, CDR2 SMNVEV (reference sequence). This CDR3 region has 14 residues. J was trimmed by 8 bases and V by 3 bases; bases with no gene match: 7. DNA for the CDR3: TGTGCCAGCAGTTTCACAGGGGGCTTATTGGGCTACACCTTC. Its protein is CASSFTGGLLGYTF.

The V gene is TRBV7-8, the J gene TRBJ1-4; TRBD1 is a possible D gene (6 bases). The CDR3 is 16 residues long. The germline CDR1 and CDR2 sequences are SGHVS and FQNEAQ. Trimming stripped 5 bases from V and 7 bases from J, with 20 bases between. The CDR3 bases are TGTGCCAGCAGCGAATTAGGGGGTGGTACGGCTGAAAAACTGTTTTTT. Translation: CASSELGGGTAEKLFF.

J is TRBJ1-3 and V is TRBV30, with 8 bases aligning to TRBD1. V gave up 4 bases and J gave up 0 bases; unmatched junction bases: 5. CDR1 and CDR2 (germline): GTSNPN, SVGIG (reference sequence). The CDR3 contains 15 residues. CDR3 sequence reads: CAWNQGASSGNTIYF. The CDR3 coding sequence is TGTGCCTGGAACCAGGGGGCGAGCTCTGGAAACACCATATATTTT.

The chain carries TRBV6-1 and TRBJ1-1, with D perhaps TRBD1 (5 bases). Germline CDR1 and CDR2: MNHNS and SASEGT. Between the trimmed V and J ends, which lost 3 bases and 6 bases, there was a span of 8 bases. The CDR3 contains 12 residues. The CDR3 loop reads CASSEGGAEAFF. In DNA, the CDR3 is TGTGCCAGCAGTGAGGGGGGGGCTGAAGCTTTCTTT.